This T cell receptor beta chain was recovered during a study of T cell repertoires in ileal Crohn's disease. Study summary: Operated complications were stricturing disease (61%) and penetrating disease (approximately 39%). About half received postoperative treatment, roughly twelve with thiopurines and some 19 anti-TNF.

Germline values: CDR1 KGHSH, CDR2 LQKENI. The CDR3 length is 17 residues. V lost 8 bases, J lost 0 bases, and 20 bases lay in between. The assay was immunoSEQ multiplex PCR, and TCRdb's table has in-frame clones only and misses some. The data show approximately 1,800 clones, 79% seen once. This clone showed up just a few times. Its antigen remains unknown. General study points: High-frequency clones were more common in sorted CD8 than CD4 cells.

The V and J genes are TRBV18 and TRBJ1-3; a possible D gene is TRBD1 (6 bases). The sequencing sample was made of ileal tissue. This sequence originates from an adult with Crohn's disease. The CDR3 loop is CASLPTYRVFSGNTIYF. CDR3 in DNA: TGTGCCAGCCTACCCACCTACAGGGTGTTCTCTGGAAACACCATATATTTT.